The clone carrying this T cell receptor (beta chain) was counted many times. Its antigen is currently unknown. These data are taken from a study of blood T cells in healthy people across ages. A second PCR of about 7 to 11 cycles used a sample-barcoded 5' primer and a J-beta primer mix. One entry per CDR3 protein, called by TCRdb with MiXCR from the 5' RACE reads. The sample shows 1.8 million or so distinct CDR3 sequences, around 40% of them seen only once. Study-level findings and limits: While age rose, TCR beta diversity per million T cells dropped in a roughly linear way.

Germline lookup yields CDR1 SGHRS and CDR2 YFSETQ. V lost 5 bases and J lost 2; bases outside the gene matches: 6. CDR3 size: 15 residues. The sequencing input was blood. The V call is TRBV5-1, the J call TRBJ2-5; TRBD1 aligns across 10 bases. This receptor was identified in a human donor in good health. The CDR3 coding sequence is TGCGCCAGCAGGGGGACAGGGGCATTTCAAGAGACCCAGTACTTC. This encodes CASRGTGAFQETQYF.